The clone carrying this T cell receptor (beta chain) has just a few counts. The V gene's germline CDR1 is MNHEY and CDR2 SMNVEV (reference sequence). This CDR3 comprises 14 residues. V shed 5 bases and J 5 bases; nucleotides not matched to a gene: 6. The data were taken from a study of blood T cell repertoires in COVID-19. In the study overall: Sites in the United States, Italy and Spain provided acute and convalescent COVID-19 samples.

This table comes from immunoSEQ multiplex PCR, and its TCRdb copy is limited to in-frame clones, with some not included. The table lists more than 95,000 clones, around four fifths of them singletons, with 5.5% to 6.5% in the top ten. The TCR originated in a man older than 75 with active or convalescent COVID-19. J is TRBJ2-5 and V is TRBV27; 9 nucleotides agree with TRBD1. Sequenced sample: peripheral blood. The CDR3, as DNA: TGTGCCAGCAGTCCGGACAGGGGTGGTGAGACCCAGTACTTC. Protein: CASSPDRGGETQYF.